The T cell receptor beta chain described here comes from a study of blood T cell repertoires in COVID-19. Background on the study: The origin of the acute and convalescent COVID-19 samples was the United States, Italy and Spain.

In the original processing: Cell counts per sample came from amplifying reference gene primers. Some clones are missing from TCRdb's copy, which holds only in-frame ones; the method was immunoSEQ multiplex PCR. The V and J calls and clone size were taken over from that table, and D and trimming were inferred from the DNA. There are tens of thousands of clones in the sample; around 84% occur only once, and 7.4% lies in the top ten. CDR3 length: 16 amino acids. Germline V lookup: CDR1 MDHEN, CDR2 SYDVKM. The junction had 3 bases not matched to a gene; V was cut back by 0 bases and J by 2 bases. Sequences were obtained from peripheral blood. The chain links TRBV28 to TRBJ2-2; 7 positions match TRBD1. The receptor was isolated from a human donor with active COVID-19. The donor label of this sample is uncertain. Written as DNA, the CDR3 is TGTGCCAGCAGTTTATGGGGACAGCCAAACACCGGGGAGCTGTTTTTT. Its protein is CASSLWGQPNTGELFF.